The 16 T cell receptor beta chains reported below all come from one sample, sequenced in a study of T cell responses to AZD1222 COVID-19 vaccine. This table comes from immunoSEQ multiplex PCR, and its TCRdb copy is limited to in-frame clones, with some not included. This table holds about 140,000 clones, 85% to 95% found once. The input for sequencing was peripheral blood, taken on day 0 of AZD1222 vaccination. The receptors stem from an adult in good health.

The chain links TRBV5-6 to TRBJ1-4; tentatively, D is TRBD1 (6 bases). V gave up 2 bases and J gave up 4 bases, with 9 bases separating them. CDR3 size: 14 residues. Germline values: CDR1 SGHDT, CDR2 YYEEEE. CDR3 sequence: CASSLKGGNEKLFF. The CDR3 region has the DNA TGTGCCAGCAGCTTAAAAGGGGGTAATGAAAAACTGTTTTTT.

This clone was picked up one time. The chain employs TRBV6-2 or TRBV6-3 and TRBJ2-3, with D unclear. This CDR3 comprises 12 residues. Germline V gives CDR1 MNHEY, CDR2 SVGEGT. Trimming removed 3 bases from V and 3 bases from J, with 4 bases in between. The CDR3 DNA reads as TGTGCCAGCAGTTATGAGACAGATACGCAGTATTTT. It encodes CASSYETDTQYF.

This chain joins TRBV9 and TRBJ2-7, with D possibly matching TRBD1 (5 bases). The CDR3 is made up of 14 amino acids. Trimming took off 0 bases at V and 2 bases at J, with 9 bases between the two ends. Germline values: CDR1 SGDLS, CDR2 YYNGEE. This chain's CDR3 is CASSVGTTTYEQYF. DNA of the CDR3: TGTGCCAGCAGCGTAGGGACAACGACCTACGAGCAGTACTTC.

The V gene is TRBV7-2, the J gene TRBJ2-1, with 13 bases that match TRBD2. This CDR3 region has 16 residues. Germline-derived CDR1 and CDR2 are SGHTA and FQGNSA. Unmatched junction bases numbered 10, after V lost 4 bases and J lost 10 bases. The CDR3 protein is CASSYLGTSGEKEQFF. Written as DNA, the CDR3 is TGTGCCAGCAGCTATCTGGGGACTAGCGGGGAAAAAGAGCAGTTCTTC.

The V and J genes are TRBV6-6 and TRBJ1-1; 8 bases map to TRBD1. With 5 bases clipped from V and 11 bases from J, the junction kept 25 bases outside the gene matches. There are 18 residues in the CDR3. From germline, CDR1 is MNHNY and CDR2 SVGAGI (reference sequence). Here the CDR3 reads CASSRRGDLRQGHMGAFF. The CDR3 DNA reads TGTGCCAGCAGTCGACGCGGAGACCTTAGACAGGGGCACATGGGGGCTTTCTTT.

The chain's CDR3 is CASSDRTGAGTQYF. CDR3 bases: TGTGCCAGCAGTGATCGGACAGGAGCAGGTACGCAGTATTTT. The rearrangement joins TRBV27 to TRBJ2-3; 7 bases map to TRBD1. This CDR3 region has 14 residues. The germline V gene has CDR1 MNHEY and CDR2 SMNVEV (reference sequence). The V and J ends lost 5 bases and 8 bases, in that order; junction bases with no gene match: 10.

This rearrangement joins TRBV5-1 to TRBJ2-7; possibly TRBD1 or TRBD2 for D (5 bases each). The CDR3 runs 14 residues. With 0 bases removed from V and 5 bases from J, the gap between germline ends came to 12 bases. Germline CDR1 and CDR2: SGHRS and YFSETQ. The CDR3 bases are TGCGCCAGCAGCTTGGTGGGACGGCTTGACGAGCAGTACTTC. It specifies CASSLVGRLDEQYF. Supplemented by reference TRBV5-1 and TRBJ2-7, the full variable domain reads KAGVTQTPRYLIKTRGQQVTLSCSPISGHRSVSWYQQTPGQGLQFLFEYFSETQRNKGNFPGRFSGRQFSNSRSEMNVSTLELGDSALYLCASSLVGRLDEQYFGPGTRLTVT.

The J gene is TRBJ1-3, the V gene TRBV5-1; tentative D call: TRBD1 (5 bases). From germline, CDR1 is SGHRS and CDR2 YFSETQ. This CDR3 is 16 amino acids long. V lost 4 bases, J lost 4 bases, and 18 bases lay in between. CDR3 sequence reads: CASSPGTSLSGNTIYF. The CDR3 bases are TGCGCCAGCAGCCCAGGGACGAGCCTCTCCGGAAACACCATATATTTT.

This chain's CDR3 is CASSLFPQIGQFF. DNA for the CDR3: TGTGCCAGCAGTTTATTCCCCCAGATTGGGCAGTTCTTC. The chain employs TRBV28 and TRBJ2-1; D remains unclear. The length of the CDR3 is 13 residues. Trimming left V 1 base short and J 12 bases short, with 13 bases between. Germline-derived CDR1 and CDR2 are MDHEN and SYDVKM. Complete variable domain (other parts from reference TRBV28 and TRBJ2-1): DVKVTQSSRYLVKRTGEKVFLECVQDMDHENMFWYRQDPGLGLRLIYFSYDVKMKEKGDIPEGYSVSREKKERFSLILESASTNQTSMYLCASSLFPQIGQFFGPGTRLTVL.

CDR3 DNA: TGTGCCAGCAGCCAATCGGTTGGGGTAGCCGGATTCATGAACACTGAAGCTTTCTTT. Residues: CASSQSVGVAGFMNTEAFF. V is TRBV16 and J is TRBJ1-1, with D unclear. Between the trimmed V and J ends, which lost 0 bases and 0 bases, there was a span of 20 bases. This CDR3 comprises 19 residues. Germline CDR1 is KGHSY and CDR2 is FQNENV. The full variable domain, with the rest looked up from reference TRBV16 and TRBJ1-1, is GEEVAQTPKHLVRGEGQKAKLYCAPIKGHSYVFWYQQVLKNEFKFLISFQNENVFDETGMPKERFSAKCLPNSPCSLEIQATKLEDSAVYFCASSQSVGVAGFMNTEAFFGQGTRLTVV.

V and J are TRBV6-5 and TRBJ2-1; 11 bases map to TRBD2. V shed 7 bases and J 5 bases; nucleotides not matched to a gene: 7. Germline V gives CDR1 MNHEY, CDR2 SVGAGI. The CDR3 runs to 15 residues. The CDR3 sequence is CASTRGLAGDNEQFF. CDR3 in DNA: TGTGCCAGCACCAGAGGACTAGCGGGTGACAATGAGCAGTTCTTC.

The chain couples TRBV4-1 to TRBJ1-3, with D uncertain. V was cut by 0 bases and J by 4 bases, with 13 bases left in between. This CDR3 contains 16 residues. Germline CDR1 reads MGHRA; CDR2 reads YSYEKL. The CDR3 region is CASSQERGSGGNTIYF. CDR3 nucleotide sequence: TGCGCCAGCAGCCAAGAGCGCGGGTCGGGAGGAAACACCATATATTTT.

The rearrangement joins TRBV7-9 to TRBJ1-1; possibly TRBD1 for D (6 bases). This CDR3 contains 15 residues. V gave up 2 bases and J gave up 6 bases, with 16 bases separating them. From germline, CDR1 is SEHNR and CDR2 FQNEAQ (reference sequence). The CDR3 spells CASSLIGQGKAEAFF. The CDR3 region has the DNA TGTGCCAGCAGCTTAATCGGTCAGGGGAAGGCTGAAGCTTTCTTT.

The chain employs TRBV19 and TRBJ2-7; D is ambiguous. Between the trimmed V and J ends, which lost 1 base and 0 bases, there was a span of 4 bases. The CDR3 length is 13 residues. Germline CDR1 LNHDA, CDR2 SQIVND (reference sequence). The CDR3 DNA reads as TGTGCCAGTAGTATAGTTAGCTCCTACGAGCAGTACTTC. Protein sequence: CASSIVSSYEQYF.

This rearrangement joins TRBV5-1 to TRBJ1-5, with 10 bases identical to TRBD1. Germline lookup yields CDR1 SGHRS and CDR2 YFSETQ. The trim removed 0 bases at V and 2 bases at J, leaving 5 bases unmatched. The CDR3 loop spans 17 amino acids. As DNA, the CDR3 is TGCGCCAGCAGCTTGGGGACCGGGACAGGGGGCAATCAGCCCCAGCATTTT. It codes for CASSLGTGTGGNQPQHF.

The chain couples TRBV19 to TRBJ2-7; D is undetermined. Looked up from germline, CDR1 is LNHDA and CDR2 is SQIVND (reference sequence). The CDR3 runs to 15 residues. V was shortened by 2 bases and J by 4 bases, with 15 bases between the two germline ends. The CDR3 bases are TGTGCCAGTAGTATATTTTCCTCGCCGGCTTACGAGCAGTACTTC. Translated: CASSIFSSPAYEQYF.